This T cell receptor (beta chain) stems from a study of regulatory T cells in long-lasting Graves disease. On the study more broadly: Antithyroid drugs had been given to newly diagnosed Graves' patients for under 3 months.

The ends were cut back, 4 bases at V and 5 bases at J, with 6 bases in the middle. This CDR3 has 11 residues. Looked up from germline, CDR1 is KGHSH and CDR2 is LQKENI. Overall study findings and caveats: Newly diagnosed Graves' patients exceeded persistent ones in TCR diversity.

This clonotype came up many times. What it binds is not known. Regarding time point: newly diagnosed GD, antithyroid drugs for less than 3 months. Extracted RNA from PBMCs served as the source of the TCR library. iRepertoire HTBI primers and Arm-PCR of CDR3 regions built TCR beta libraries. TCRdb called the multiplex PCR reads again in MiXCR, with one record for every CDR3 protein. The sample has hundreds of thousands of distinct CDR3 sequences, 15% to 20% seen once. This sample was shared with a second study, whose subject was T cells in Graves' hyperthyroidism and ophthalmopathy.

The TCR was taken from a young woman with Graves disease. The specimen comprised peripheral blood mononuclear cells (PBMCs), sampled at new diagnosis, from a patient treated with antithyroid drugs. The genes are TRBV18 and TRBJ2-7; a weak D match, TRBD2 (5 bases). CDR3 residues: CASSRENEQYF. CDR3 bases: TGTGCCAGCTCACGGGAGAACGAGCAGTACTTC.